This TCR beta chain was sequenced for a study of cytomegalovirus exposure and HLA in healthy donors. Study observations and caveats: Information on immune exposure was restricted to one variable (CMV serostatus).

The germline V gene has CDR1 KGHSH and CDR2 LQKENI. The CDR3 is made up of 15 amino acids. V lost 3 bases and J 0 bases, leaving 9 bases between the germline ends. Primers included in the PCR were 60 Vbeta and 13 Jbeta primers. Only in-frame clones appear in the TCRdb table, and some are missing; sequencing was by immunoSEQ multiplex PCR. This table has about 120,000 clones, around 10% appearing once. A remark on this clone: The antigen is unknown.

This receptor was obtained from a man aged 25-45 years in good health and CMV-seronegative. J is TRBJ1-5 and V is TRBV18, with a weak D call TRBD1 (5 bases). Sequencing input: PBMCs. The CDR3 loop is CASSPTENSNQPQHF. CDR3 DNA sequence: TGTGCCAGCTCACCGACAGAGAATAGCAATCAGCCCCAGCATTTT.